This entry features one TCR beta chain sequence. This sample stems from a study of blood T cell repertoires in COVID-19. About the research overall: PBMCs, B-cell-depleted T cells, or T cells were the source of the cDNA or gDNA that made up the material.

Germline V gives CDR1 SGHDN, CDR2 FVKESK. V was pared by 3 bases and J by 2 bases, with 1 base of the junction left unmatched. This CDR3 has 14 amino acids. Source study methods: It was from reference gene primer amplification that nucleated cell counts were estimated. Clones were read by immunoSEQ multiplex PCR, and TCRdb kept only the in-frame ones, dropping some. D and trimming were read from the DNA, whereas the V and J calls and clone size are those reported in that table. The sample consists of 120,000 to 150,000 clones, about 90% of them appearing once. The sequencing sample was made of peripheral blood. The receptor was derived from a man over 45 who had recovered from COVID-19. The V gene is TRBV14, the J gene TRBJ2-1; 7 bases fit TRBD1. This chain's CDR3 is CASSQQGAYNEQFF. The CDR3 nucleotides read TGTGCCAGCAGCCAGCAGGGGGCCTACAATGAGCAGTTCTTC.